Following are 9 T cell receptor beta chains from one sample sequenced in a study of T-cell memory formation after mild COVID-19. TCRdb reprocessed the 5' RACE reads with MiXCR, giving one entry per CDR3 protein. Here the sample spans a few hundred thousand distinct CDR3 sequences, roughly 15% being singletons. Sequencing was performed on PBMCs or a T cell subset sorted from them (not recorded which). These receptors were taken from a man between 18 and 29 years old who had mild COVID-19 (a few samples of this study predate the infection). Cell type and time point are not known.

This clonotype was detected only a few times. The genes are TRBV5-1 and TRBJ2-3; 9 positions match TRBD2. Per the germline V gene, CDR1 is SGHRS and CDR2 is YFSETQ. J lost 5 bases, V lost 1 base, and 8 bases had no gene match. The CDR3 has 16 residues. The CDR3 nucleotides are TGCGCCAGCAGCTTGAAGGTAGCGGGGGTGAGAGATACGCAGTATTTT. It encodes CASSLKVAGVRDTQYF.

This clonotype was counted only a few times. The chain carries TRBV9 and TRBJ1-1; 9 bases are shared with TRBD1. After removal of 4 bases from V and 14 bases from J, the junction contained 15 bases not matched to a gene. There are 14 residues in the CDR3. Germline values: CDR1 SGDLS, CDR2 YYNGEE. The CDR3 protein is CASSSRPGTGSGFF. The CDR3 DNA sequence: TGTGCCAGCAGCTCTCGTCCCGGGACAGGGAGTGGGTTCTTT.

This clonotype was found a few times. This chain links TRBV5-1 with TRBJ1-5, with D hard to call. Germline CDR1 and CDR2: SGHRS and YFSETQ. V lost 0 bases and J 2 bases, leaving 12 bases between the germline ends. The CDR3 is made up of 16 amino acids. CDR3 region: CASSLEGGSGNQPQHF. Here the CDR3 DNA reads TGCGCCAGCAGCTTGGAGGGCGGGTCGGGCAATCAGCCCCAGCATTTT.

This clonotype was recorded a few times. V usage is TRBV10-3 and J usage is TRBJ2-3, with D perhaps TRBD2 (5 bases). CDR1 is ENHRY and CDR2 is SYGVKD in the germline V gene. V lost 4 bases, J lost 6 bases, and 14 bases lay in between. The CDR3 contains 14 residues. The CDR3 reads CAISGRGLSDTQYF. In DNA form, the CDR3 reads TGTGCCATCAGTGGCAGAGGGTTATCGGATACGCAGTATTTT.

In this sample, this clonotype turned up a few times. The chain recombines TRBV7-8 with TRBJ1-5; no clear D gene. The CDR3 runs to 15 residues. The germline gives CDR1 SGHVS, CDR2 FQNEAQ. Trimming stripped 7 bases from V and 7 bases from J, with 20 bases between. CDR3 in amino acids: CASTARRGVEQPQHF. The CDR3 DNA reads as TGTGCCAGCACCGCCCGGCGGGGTGTTGAGCAGCCCCAGCATTTT.

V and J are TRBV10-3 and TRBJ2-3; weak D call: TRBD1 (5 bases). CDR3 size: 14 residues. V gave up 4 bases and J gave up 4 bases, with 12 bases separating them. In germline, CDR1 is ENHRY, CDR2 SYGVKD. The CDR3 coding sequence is TGTGCCATCAGTGGAACGGACAACGCAGATACGCAGTATTTT. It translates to CAISGTDNADTQYF.

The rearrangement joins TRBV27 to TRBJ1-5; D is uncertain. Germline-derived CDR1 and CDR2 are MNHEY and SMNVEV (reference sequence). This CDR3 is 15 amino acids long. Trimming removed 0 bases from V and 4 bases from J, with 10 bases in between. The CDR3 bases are TGTGCCAGCAGTTTATCCTTCGGGGTTAATCAGCCCCAGCATTTT. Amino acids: CASSLSFGVNQPQHF.

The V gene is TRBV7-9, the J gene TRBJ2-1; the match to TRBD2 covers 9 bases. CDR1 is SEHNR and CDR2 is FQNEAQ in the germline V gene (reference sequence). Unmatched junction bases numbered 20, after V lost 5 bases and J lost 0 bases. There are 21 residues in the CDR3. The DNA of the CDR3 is TGTGCCAGCAGCCTCAACTCTCTCTCGCGGGGGGGCTACCGCTCCTACAATGAGCAGTTCTTC. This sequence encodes CASSLNSLSRGGYRSYNEQFF.

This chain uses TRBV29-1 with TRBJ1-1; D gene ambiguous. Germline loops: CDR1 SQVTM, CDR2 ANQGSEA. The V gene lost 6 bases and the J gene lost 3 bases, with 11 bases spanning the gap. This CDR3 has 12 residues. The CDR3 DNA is TGCAGCGTCCTGGGGATGCACACTGAAGCTTTCTTT. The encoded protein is CSVLGMHTEAFF.